The 31 T cell receptor beta chains listed next were all sequenced from one sample in a study of T cells in Graves' hyperthyroidism and ophthalmopathy. RNA transcripts were the template for amplifying TCR beta CDR3 regions. The HTBI primer set drove a first-round RT-PCR of the TCR CDR3. From the multiplex PCR reads, TCRdb called clonotypes with MiXCR, one entry per CDR3 protein. The top ten hold 35% to 40% of the sample, which has hundreds of thousands of distinct CDR3 sequences, about 25% seen once. The sequenced sample was blood. Receptors were obtained from a woman aged 40 to 55 with Graves' ophthalmopathy.

This clonotype was seen ten or more times. The chain couples TRBV7-2 to TRBJ2-7, with TRBD1 identical over 9 bases. This CDR3 is built from 15 residues. The ends lost 3 bases at V and 6 bases at J; junction bases unmatched: 9. CDR1 and CDR2 (germline): SGHTA, FQGNSA. The CDR3 loop reads CASSFPGQGRSEQYF. As DNA, the CDR3 is TGTGCCAGCAGCTTCCCGGGACAGGGACGGTCCGAGCAGTACTTC. The full variable domain, with the rest looked up from reference TRBV7-2 and TRBJ2-7, is GAGVSQSPSNKVTEKGKDVELRCDPISGHTALYWYRQSLGQGLEFLIYFQGNSAPDKSGLPSDRFSAERTGGSVSTLTIQRTQQEDSAVYLCASSFPGQGRSEQYFGPGTRLTVT.

The chain joins TRBV19 to TRBJ2-2, with 8 nucleotides matching TRBD2. The CDR3 is 15 amino acids. Trimming cost V 4 bases and J 6 bases; bases outside gene matches: 7. Germline CDR1 is LNHDA and CDR2 is SQIVND (reference sequence). The CDR3 DNA is TGTGCCAGTAGTACCCGGACTAGCCTAGCCGGGGAGCTGTTTTTT. It yields the protein CASSTRTSLAGELFF.

This clonotype was seen at least ten times. The CDR3 nucleotides are TGTGCCAGCAGTTACGGGGGGTCCGCCCATAATTCACCCCTCCACTTT. As protein: CASSYGGSAHNSPLHF. This chain connects TRBV6-5 to TRBJ1-6; the D gene is possibly TRBD1 (5 bases). This CDR3 region has 16 residues. From germline, CDR1 is MNHEY and CDR2 SVGAGI. Trimming pared 2 bases from V and 5 bases from J, leaving 13 bases between.

This clonotype was counted ten times or more. The rearrangement links TRBV19 to TRBJ1-2; 8 nucleotides line up with TRBD1. This CDR3 has 18 amino acids. The trim removed 3 bases at V and 2 bases at J, leaving 14 bases unmatched. CDR1 LNHDA and CDR2 SQIVND come from the germline V gene (reference sequence). CDR3 nucleotides: TGTGCCAGTAGTATTCCTCCTCGGACAGGGCCCTTGAACTATGGCTACACCTTC. Residues: CASSIPPRTGPLNYGYTF.

This clonotype was seen ten or more times. The rearrangement uses TRBV6-2 or TRBV6-3 and TRBJ1-2; no firm D call. The CDR3 has 11 amino acids. Germline V gene lookup returns CDR1 MNHEY and CDR2 SVGEGT. V was pared by 7 bases and J by 4 bases, with 7 bases between. The CDR3, as DNA: TGTGCCAGCACAGATCGCTATGGCTACACCTTC. This codes for CASTDRYGYTF.

Here the CDR3 DNA reads TGCAGTGCCACCGGAGCCTGGGGCACTGAAGCTTTCTTT. It translates to CSATGAWGTEAFF. The chain is built from TRBV20-1 and TRBJ1-1; D is undetermined. This CDR3 is 13 amino acids long. Germline V gene lookup returns CDR1 DFQATT and CDR2 SNEGSKA (reference sequence). Trimming shortened V by 6 bases and J by 4 bases, and 15 bases separated the two germline ends.

In this sample, this clonotype turned up many times. The rearrangement joins TRBV5-1 to TRBJ1-6; the match to TRBD1 covers 7 bases. Germline V CDR1 and CDR2: SGHRS, YFSETQ. The CDR3 covers 15 residues. V shed 0 bases and J 8 bases; nucleotides not matched to a gene: 5. CDR3 residues: CASSLGDSPYSPLHF. CDR3 bases: TGCGCCAGCAGCTTGGGGGACAGCCCGTATTCACCCCTCCACTTT.

This clonotype has at least ten counts. The chain joins TRBV6-1 to TRBJ1-6; weak D call: TRBD1 (5 bases). V dropped 2 bases and J dropped 10 bases, with 15 bases sitting between them. CDR3 length equals 15 residues. The germline CDR1 and CDR2 sequences are MNHNS and SASEGT. The CDR3 protein is CASSEIKTAGSPLHF. The CDR3 DNA reads as TGTGCCAGCAGTGAAATCAAGACAGCGGGATCACCCCTCCACTTT.

This clonotype was detected a few times. The genes are TRBV12-3 or TRBV12-4 and TRBJ1-5, with a possible D match to TRBD1 (5 bases). The V end was cut by 3 bases, the J end by 4 bases, with 10 bases between. The CDR3 extends over 14 amino acids. This CDR3 reads CASSFSGANQPQHF. As DNA, the CDR3 is TGTGCCAGCAGTTTCAGCGGGGCTAATCAGCCCCAGCATTTT.

With regard to this clonotype: This CDR3 is missing its conserved last phenylalanine or tryptophan, likely due to a read error. It is unclear where the CDR3 begins or ends on the DNA, so no DNA is shown, and the CDR3 is as TCRdb lists it. This rearrangement joins TRBV29-1 to TRBJ1-1. Germline lookup yields CDR1 SQVTM and CDR2 ANQGSEA. The CDR3 contains 8 residues when both ends are counted. CDR3 region: CSVEEEVA.

This clonotype was found a few times. The rearrangement uses TRBV12-3 or TRBV12-4 and TRBJ2-7; 12 bases fit TRBD2. V dropped 5 bases and J dropped 2; count of bases not matched to a gene: 4. This CDR3 region has 15 residues. The CDR3 is CASSTSGRQAYEQYF. The CDR3 DNA is TGTGCCAGCAGTACTAGCGGGAGGCAAGCCTACGAGCAGTACTTC.

This clonotype was seen repeatedly, ten times or more. The chain employs TRBV20-1 and TRBJ2-7, with D uncertain. Germline assignment: CDR1 DFQATT and CDR2 SNEGSKA (reference sequence). This CDR3 contains 14 residues. V was clipped by 3 bases and J by 0 bases, with 12 bases between them. The CDR3 spells CSASWATNSYEQYF. The CDR3 DNA reads as TGCAGTGCTAGTTGGGCAACCAACTCCTACGAGCAGTACTTC.

This clonotype was counted at least ten times. The chain recombines TRBV29-1 with TRBJ2-7, with 10 bases that match TRBD1. Trimming at V came to 7 bases and at J to 7 bases, leaving 7 bases not matched to a gene. CDR1 SQVTM and CDR2 ANQGSEA come from the germline V gene. The CDR3 loop spans 12 amino acids. CDR3 DNA: TGCAGCGGGGGACAGGGGAGTTTGGAGCAGTACTTC. Amino acid sequence: CSGGQGSLEQYF.

The V and J genes are TRBV19 and TRBJ2-2; 11 nucleotides match TRBD2. Looked up from germline, CDR1 is LNHDA and CDR2 is SQIVND (reference sequence). The V gene end was trimmed by 7 bases and the J gene end by 5 bases; junction bases not matched to a gene: 9. The length of the CDR3 is 16 residues. Here the CDR3 reads CASTKTSGTLTGELFF. In DNA, the CDR3 is TGTGCCAGTACCAAGACTAGCGGGACCCTAACCGGGGAGCTGTTTTTT. Filled out from reference TRBV19 and TRBJ2-2, the complete variable domain reads DGGITQSPKYLFRKEGQNVTLSCEQNLNHDAMYWYRQDPGQGLRLIYYSQIVNDFQKGDIAEGYSVSREKKESFPLTVTSAQKNPTAFYLCASTKTSGTLTGELFFGEGSRLTVL.

The chain combines TRBV9 with TRBJ2-2, with 7 bases aligning to TRBD2. V lost 0 bases to trimming and J lost 5 bases; unmatched junction nucleotides: 4. Germline values: CDR1 SGDLS, CDR2 YYNGEE. CDR3 length: 15 residues. The chain's CDR3 is CASSVGQGGTGELFF. CDR3 DNA: TGTGCCAGCAGCGTAGGGCAGGGAGGGACCGGGGAGCTGTTTTTT.

The chain employs TRBV20-1 and TRBJ2-7; D could derive from TRBD1 or TRBD2 (5 bases each). The CDR3 is 13 residues long. Trimming removed 4 bases at V and 2 bases at J, with 12 bases between. CDR1 is DFQATT and CDR2 is SNEGSKA in the germline V gene (reference sequence). CDR3 nucleotide sequence: TGCAGTGCTAACCGGGACCTAACCTACGAGCAGTACTTC. Translation: CSANRDLTYEQYF.

The CDR3 sequence is CASSHGTSGSWYQETQYF. The CDR3 nucleotides read TGTGCCAGCAGCCATGGGACTAGCGGATCCTGGTACCAAGAGACCCAGTACTTC. The V call is TRBV11-2, the J call TRBJ2-5, with TRBD2 identical over 11 bases. The V gene's germline CDR1 is SGHAT and CDR2 FQNNGV. J gave up 0 bases and V 5 bases, and 11 bases lay outside the gene matches. The CDR3 totals 18 residues.

The table lists this clonotype with many counts. The chain uses TRBV28 and TRBJ1-5, with D perhaps TRBD1 (5 bases). V lost 3 bases, J lost 2 bases, and 14 bases lay in between. The CDR3 covers 16 residues. Germline values: CDR1 MDHEN, CDR2 SYDVKM. The CDR3 sequence is CASSFLGGEGNQPQHF. Here the CDR3 DNA reads TGTGCCAGCAGTTTCCTTGGGGGGGAGGGCAATCAGCCCCAGCATTTT.

This clonotype was seen ten or more times. This chain links TRBV6-5 with TRBJ1-3; perhaps TRBD1 as D (5 bases). V was shortened by 9 bases and J by 3 bases, with 15 bases between the two germline ends. Germline V gives CDR1 MNHEY, CDR2 SVGAGI. The CDR3 is 14 residues long. The CDR3 DNA follows: TGTGCCAGTCACCCGGGACGGCTTGGAAACACCATATATTTT. Its protein is CASHPGRLGNTIYF.

This clonotype was found many times. V gene TRBV30 combines with J gene TRBJ2-5; no reliable D call. The V gene lost 0 bases and the J gene lost 5 bases, with 7 bases spanning the gap. This CDR3 has 12 residues. Germline V gene data show CDR1 as GTSNPN and CDR2 as SVGIG (reference sequence). CDR3 region: CAWSVPVETQYF. The CDR3 bases are TGTGCCTGGAGTGTACCGGTGGAGACCCAGTACTTC.

This sequence joins TRBV11-2 and TRBJ2-5; no clear D gene. Germline V gene sequence: CDR1 SGHAT, CDR2 FQNNGV. The CDR3 is 16 residues long. V was shortened by 3 bases and J by 5 bases, with 19 bases between the two germline ends. The CDR3 reads CASSLIGEDTTETQYF. CDR3 in DNA: TGTGCCAGCAGCTTGATAGGAGAAGATACAACGGAGACCCAGTACTTC.

In its sample, this clonotype was seen many times. With a much larger clone just one base away, this may be a read error. The CDR3 protein is CASSFAVSHYEQYF. CDR3 sequence (DNA): TGTGCCAGCAGTTTTGCTGTGAGTCACTACGAGCAGTACTTC. The J gene is TRBJ2-7, the V gene TRBV12-3 or TRBV12-4; unclear D gene. There are 14 residues in the CDR3. The V and J ends lost 3 bases and 3 bases respectively, with 12 bases between them.

Ten or more counts support this clonotype. The rearrangement joins TRBV6-1 to TRBJ1-1; D not resolved. V lost 1 base to trimming and J lost 0 bases, with 12 bases between them. Germline V CDR1 and CDR2: MNHNS, SASEGT. This CDR3 contains 16 residues. The CDR3 sequence: CASSEDLTNMNTEAFF. DNA for the CDR3: TGTGCCAGCAGTGAAGATCTGACAAATATGAACACTGAAGCTTTCTTT.

V is TRBV12-3 or TRBV12-4 and J is TRBJ2-7, with D tentatively TRBD1 (5 bases). The CDR3 has 14 residues. The V end lost 5 bases, the J end lost 2 bases, and 13 bases lay between the germline ends. The CDR3: CASSPGEGAYEQYF. The CDR3 region has the DNA TGTGCCAGCAGTCCCGGAGAAGGGGCCTACGAGCAGTACTTC.

This clonotype appeared many times. A much larger clone is a single base away; this may be a read error. The chain recombines TRBV7-6 with TRBJ2-5, with D uncertain. Germline-derived CDR1 and CDR2 are SGHVS and FNYEAQ. The CDR3 runs to 15 residues. The CDR3 coding sequence is TGTGCCAGCAGCTTAGCCCGCGCCAGTCAAGAGGCCCAGTACTTC. Residues: CASSLARASQEAQYF.

This clonotype was detected many times. This chain uses TRBV27 with TRBJ2-7; 7 nucleotides match TRBD1. The CDR3 is made up of 14 amino acids. The V segment lost 7 bases and the J segment 2 bases; nucleotides outside the gene matches: 8. The V gene's germline CDR1 is MNHEY and CDR2 SMNVEV (reference sequence). DNA of the CDR3: TGTGCCAGCAACCCCACAGGGGAGACCTACGAGCAGTACTTC. It yields the protein CASNPTGETYEQYF.

This clonotype was counted ten times or more. The chain has TRBV3-1 and TRBJ2-5, with D possibly TRBD2 on 6 matching bases. Between the trimmed V and J ends, which lost 4 bases and 2 bases, there was a span of 11 bases. From germline, CDR1 is LGHDT and CDR2 YNNKEL (reference sequence). CDR3 length equals 14 residues. Here the CDR3 reads CASSRGGSQETQYF. CDR3 sequence (DNA): TGTGCCAGCAGCCGCGGAGGGTCGCAAGAGACCCAGTACTTC.

This clonotype has at least ten counts. V and J are TRBV6-1 and TRBJ1-5; D is undetermined. Deletions cut 4 bases from V and 9 bases from J, with 13 bases between. This CDR3 has 13 residues. Germline assignment: CDR1 MNHNS and CDR2 SASEGT. Here the CDR3 reads CASSAETLSPQHF. As DNA, the CDR3 is TGTGCCAGCAGTGCCGAGACCCTCTCGCCCCAGCATTTT.

This clonotype was counted many times. The chain couples TRBV28 to TRBJ2-7; 9 nucleotides align to TRBD1. The trim removed 7 bases at V and 0 bases at J, leaving 13 bases unmatched. From germline, CDR1 is MDHEN and CDR2 SYDVKM. CDR3 size: 17 residues. In DNA form, the CDR3 reads TGTGCCAGCATCCCCGCACCCGGGACAGGGTTCTCCTACGAGCAGTACTTC. It translates to CASIPAPGTGFSYEQYF.

This clonotype was detected many times. The J gene is TRBJ2-7, the V gene TRBV20-1; no definite D call. The ends were cut back, 0 bases at V and 0 bases at J, with 15 bases in the middle. The CDR3 contains 16 residues. Germline CDR1 is DFQATT and CDR2 is SNEGSKA (reference sequence). The DNA for the CDR3 is TGCAGTGCTAGAGATCCCATCAAGGCTATCTCCTACGAGCAGTACTTC. It encodes CSARDPIKAISYEQYF.

In its sample, this clonotype was seen many times. V gene TRBV24-1 combines with J gene TRBJ1-5; D perhaps matches TRBD1 (6 bases). The ends were cut back, 2 bases at V and 2 bases at J, with 12 bases in the middle. The CDR3 contains 16 residues. Germline loops: CDR1 KGHDR, CDR2 SFDVKD. CDR3 in DNA: TGTGCCACCAGTGATTCAGGGGCGGCGGGCAATCAGCCCCAGCATTTT. This encodes CATSDSGAAGNQPQHF.